This passage covers 29 T cell receptor beta chains from one sample sequenced in a study of shared clonotypes between healthy human individuals. Profiling relied on immunoSEQ multiplex PCR, and the TCRdb table lists in-frame clones only, not all of them. This sample has about 2.3 million clones; 80% to 95% occur once, and the top ten carry about 0.41%. Sequenced sample: naive CD4+ T cells from PBMCs. As to subset: CD45RA+ positively selected. The receptors were gathered from a man in his late teens or twenties in good health. Some clones in this sample may be carry-over from other donors' samples.

V usage is TRBV9 and J usage is TRBJ2-5; D call uncertain. The CDR3 contains 13 residues. Trimming left V 3 bases short and J 4 bases short, with 10 bases between. Germline V gene data show CDR1 as SGDLS and CDR2 as YYNGEE. The CDR3 bases are TGTGCCAGCAGCGCCGACATGAGAGAGACCCAGTACTTC. It yields the protein CASSADMRETQYF.

This clone was picked up one time. V usage is TRBV6-9 and J usage is TRBJ1-3; D unclear. With 6 bases removed from V and 2 bases from J, the gap between germline ends came to 17 bases. From germline, CDR1 is MNHGY and CDR2 SVAAGI. This CDR3 contains 16 residues. The CDR3, as DNA: TGTGCCAGCAGCCCACGAACCGGACCCCCTGGAAACACCATATATTTT. Translated: CASSPRTGPPGNTIYF.

V and J are TRBV4-3 and TRBJ2-7; TRBD2 might be the D (6 bases). Trimming pared 1 base from V and 2 bases from J, leaving 12 bases between. In germline, CDR1 is LGHNA, CDR2 YSLEER. This CDR3 is 15 amino acids long. The CDR3 nucleotides are TGCGCCAGCAGCCAAGTATGGGACTCCGCCTACGAGCAGTACTTC. This codes for CASSQVWDSAYEQYF.

The rearrangement joins TRBV14 to TRBJ1-4; D is unresolved. V lost 0 bases to trimming and J lost 3 bases, with 11 bases between them. CDR1 and CDR2 (germline): SGHDN, FVKESK. The length of the CDR3 is 16 residues. The CDR3 nucleotides are TGTGCCAGCAGCCAAGACCTACCCGCCGCTAATGAAAAACTGTTTTTT. Its protein is CASSQDLPAANEKLFF.

The chain links TRBV19 to TRBJ1-1; a weak D match, TRBD1 (6 bases). The ends were cut back, 8 bases at V and 5 bases at J, with 18 bases in the middle. CDR1 is LNHDA and CDR2 is SQIVND in the germline V gene (reference sequence). This CDR3 contains 14 residues. CDR3 bases: TGTGCCAGTCACAGGGATAGGAGCAGTACTGAAGCTTTCTTT. Translated, it gives CASHRDRSSTEAFF.

This clone was detected only a few times. It is unclear where the CDR3 begins or ends on the DNA, so no DNA is shown, and the CDR3 is as TCRdb lists it. J is TRBJ1-1 and V is TRBV2; TRBD1, the table's D call, lacks a check against the DNA. The length of the CDR3 is 13 amino acids, counting both ends. Per the germline V gene, CDR1 is SNHLY and CDR2 is FYNNEI. CDR3 sequence: CASILDTATEAFF.

The chain has TRBV11-3 and TRBJ2-3; D not resolved. Trimming took 5 bases from V and 1 from J, leaving 13 bases between them. The CDR3 is 15 amino acids. CDR1 SGHNT and CDR2 YENEEA come from the germline V gene. In nucleotides, the CDR3 is TGTGCCAGCAGCGGCGGCGCGGCTCGCACAGATACGCAGTATTTT. Protein sequence: CASSGGAARTDTQYF.

The DNA for the CDR3 is TGTGCCAGCAGTTGGAGTTTGGGCATGCAGTACTTC. Protein: CASSWSLGMQYF. The V gene is TRBV28, the J gene TRBJ2-7; no clear D gene. Germline lookup yields CDR1 MDHEN and CDR2 SYDVKM. This CDR3 is built from 12 residues. The V and J ends lost 4 bases and 9 bases respectively, with 13 bases between them.

The chain joins TRBV5-1 to TRBJ2-1; 7 bases agree with TRBD2. The CDR3 sequence is 18 residues long. V lost 6 bases, J lost 2 bases, and 17 bases stayed unmatched. Germline values: CDR1 SGHRS, CDR2 YFSETQ. The CDR3 bases are TGCGCCAGCAATCGGGTCCGGGAGGCCTCACTCACCTACAATGAGCAGTTCTTC. Translating it yields CASNRVREASLTYNEQFF.

The chain is built from TRBV10-1 and TRBJ2-7; TRBD2 matches 16 bases. The CDR3 loop spans 16 amino acids. V was pared by 5 bases and J by 5 bases, with 6 bases of the junction left unmatched. Germline-derived CDR1 and CDR2 are WNHNN and SYGVQD (reference sequence). Here the CDR3 DNA reads TGCGCCAGCAGTCCCGGGACTAGCGGGAGGGGTCACGAGCAGTACTTC. Amino acid sequence: CASSPGTSGRGHEQYF.

The chain employs TRBV6-4 and TRBJ1-6; no reliable D call. The V and J ends lost 0 bases and 11 bases respectively, with 14 bases between them. Germline CDR1 MRHNA, CDR2 SNTAGT. The CDR3 is made up of 15 amino acids. Written as DNA, the CDR3 is TGTGCCAGCAGTGACTCGATCGGGGTGAGGGCACCCCTCCACTTT. The encoded protein is CASSDSIGVRAPLHF.

V is TRBV5-1 and J is TRBJ2-1; 12 positions agree with TRBD2. Germline values: CDR1 SGHRS, CDR2 YFSETQ. Trimming at V came to 4 bases and at J to 8 bases, leaving 7 bases not matched to a gene. This CDR3 is 15 amino acids long. For the CDR3, the DNA is TGCGCCAGCAGCCTTAGACTAGCGGGAGAGGATGAGCAGTTCTTC. Its protein is CASSLRLAGEDEQFF.

The gene calls are TRBV4-1 and TRBJ2-7, with D perhaps assigned TRBD1 or TRBD2 (5 bases each). The CDR3 covers 14 residues. The V and J ends lost 6 bases and 4 bases respectively, with 16 bases between them. Germline CDR1 and CDR2: MGHRA and YSYEKL. The CDR3: CASSPPGRGYEQYF. The CDR3, as DNA: TGCGCCAGCAGTCCCCCGGGACGCGGGTACGAGCAGTACTTC.

This clone was counted once. This sequence joins TRBV15 and TRBJ1-5, with D possibly TRBD1 on 5 matching bases. The V end was cut by 5 bases, the J end by 3 bases, with 14 bases between. The V gene's germline CDR1 is LNHNV and CDR2 YYDKDF (reference sequence). This CDR3 has 15 residues. The CDR3 loop reads CATSPRDGYNQPQHF. The CDR3 region has the DNA TGTGCCACCAGCCCAAGGGACGGTTACAATCAGCCCCAGCATTTT.

The chain carries TRBV27 and TRBJ1-1; possible D gene TRBD1, 5 bases. V was pared by 6 bases and J by 5 bases, with 16 bases between. Germline loops: CDR1 MNHEY, CDR2 SMNVEV (reference sequence). The CDR3 extends over 14 amino acids. CDR3 DNA sequence: TGTGCCAGCAGCCCTTTCGGCAGGGTAACTGAAGCTTTCTTT. Amino acid sequence: CASSPFGRVTEAFF.

The J gene is TRBJ2-5, the V gene TRBV29-1, with 8 nucleotides matching TRBD1. Germline CDR1 and CDR2: SQVTM and ANQGSEA. Trimming took 4 bases from V and 5 from J; bases not matched to a gene: 15. The CDR3 spans 16 residues. The CDR3 is CSVASTSYRGTETQYF. The CDR3 DNA reads TGCAGCGTTGCGAGTACTAGTTACAGGGGGACCGAGACCCAGTACTTC.

This chain links TRBV5-4 with TRBJ1-1; D gene ambiguous. Germline V gene data show CDR1 as SGHNT and CDR2 as YYREEE (reference sequence). CDR3 length equals 13 residues. With 4 bases removed from V and 1 base from J, the gap between germline ends came to 8 bases. In DNA, the CDR3 is TGTGCCAGCAGCCGGGCAGGGAACACTGAAGCTTTCTTT. Protein product: CASSRAGNTEAFF. Drawing the rest from reference TRBV5-4 and TRBJ1-1, the complete variable domain is ETGVTQSPTHLIKTRGQQVTLRCSSQSGHNTVSWYQQALGQGPQFIFQYYREEENGRGNFPPRFSGLQFPNYSSELNVNALELDDSALYLCASSRAGNTEAFFGQGTRLTVV.

The V call is TRBV19, the J call TRBJ2-6, with 7 bases lining up with TRBD1. With V trimmed by 4 bases and J by 2 bases, 8 bases remained unmatched. Germline V gene lookup returns CDR1 LNHDA and CDR2 SQIVND (reference sequence). This CDR3 region has 17 residues. CDR3 sequence (DNA): TGTGCCAGTAGTAGACAGGGTGAGAAAGCTGGGGCCAACGTCCTGACTTTC. Encoded protein: CASSRQGEKAGANVLTF.

This chain links TRBV7-6 with TRBJ2-2; tentatively, D is TRBD2 (5 bases). There are 16 residues in the CDR3. Germline lookup yields CDR1 SGHVS and CDR2 FNYEAQ. V lost 1 base and J lost 2, with 11 bases in between. The CDR3 DNA reads as TGTGCCAGCAGCTTAGGGACGGGGTCCAACACCGGGGAGCTGTTTTTT. This sequence encodes CASSLGTGSNTGELFF.

CDR3 amino acids: CSADPGGGTEAFF. The CDR3 DNA sequence: TGCAGCGCGGACCCGGGGGGGGGCACTGAAGCTTTCTTT. This chain links TRBV29-1 with TRBJ1-1; tentatively, D is TRBD1 (5 bases). Germline CDR1 is SQVTM and CDR2 is ANQGSEA. Trimming removed 7 bases at V and 4 bases at J, with 16 bases between. The CDR3 totals 13 residues. Complete variable domain (other parts from reference TRBV29-1 and TRBJ1-1): SAVISQKPSRDICQRGTSLTIQCQVDSQVTMMFWYRQQPGQSLTLIATANQGSEATYESGFVIDKFPISRPNLTFSTLTVSNMSPEDSSIYLCSADPGGGTEAFFGQGTRLTVV.

The chain couples TRBV11-2 to TRBJ1-2; D might be TRBD1 (5 bases). Trimming took off 5 bases at V and 8 bases at J, with 21 bases between the two ends. Germline CDR1 reads SGHAT; CDR2 reads FQNNGV. This CDR3 has 15 amino acids. The CDR3 protein is CASSQPGGSLGGYTF. In nucleotides, the CDR3 is TGTGCCAGCAGCCAACCGGGGGGATCCCTCGGCGGCTACACCTTC. The whole variable domain, remainder taken from reference TRBV11-2 and TRBJ1-2, is EAGVAQSPRYKIIEKRQSVAFWCNPISGHATLYWYQQILGQGPKLLIQFQNNGVVDDSQLPKDRFSAERLKGVDSTLKIQPAKLEDSAVYLCASSQPGGSLGGYTFGSGTRLTVV.

The V gene is TRBV20-1, the J gene TRBJ2-7; D is ambiguous. The CDR3 runs to 10 residues. The ends were cut back, 4 bases at V and 6 bases at J, with 7 bases in the middle. Germline V gives CDR1 DFQATT, CDR2 SNEGSKA (reference sequence). CDR3 residues: CSATTGEQYF. For the CDR3, the DNA is TGCAGTGCTACGACGGGCGAGCAGTACTTC.

The chain's CDR3 is CASSPGVAVSTDTQYF. The CDR3 region has the DNA TGTGCCAGCAGTCCAGGGGTCGCTGTTAGCACAGATACGCAGTATTTT. The rearrangement links TRBV28 to TRBJ2-3; D is possibly TRBD1 (6 bases). With 5 bases removed from V and 0 bases from J, the gap between germline ends came to 15 bases. Per germline, CDR1 MDHEN and CDR2 SYDVKM. The CDR3 is 16 amino acids.

The rearrangement uses TRBV18 and TRBJ2-1; 13 nucleotides align to TRBD2. CDR1 is KGHSH, CDR2 LQKENI, per germline. The CDR3 has 15 residues. V dropped 2 bases and J dropped 9; count of bases not matched to a gene: 4. The CDR3 loop is CASSPGLAGAPEQFF. Written as DNA, the CDR3 is TGTGCCAGCTCACCAGGACTAGCGGGAGCCCCTGAGCAGTTCTTC.

V and J are TRBV28 and TRBJ2-7; 7 bases align to TRBD1. There are 14 residues in the CDR3. The trim removed 4 bases at V and 0 bases at J, leaving 3 bases unmatched. Per germline, CDR1 MDHEN and CDR2 SYDVKM. CDR3: CASSWDRRSYEQYF. The CDR3 region has the DNA TGTGCCAGCAGTTGGGACAGACGCTCCTACGAGCAGTACTTC.

The chain is built from TRBV5-8 and TRBJ1-5; possible D gene TRBD1, 5 bases. The V gene lost 4 bases and the J gene lost 3 bases, with 14 bases spanning the gap. The CDR3 is 15 residues long. Looked up from germline, CDR1 is SGHTS and CDR2 is YDEGEE. For the CDR3, the DNA is TGTGCCAGCAGCACAAAGGCGGGGCTCAATCAGCCCCAGCATTTT. Translation gives CASSTKAGLNQPQHF.

In the case of this clone: In the same sample, other DNA sequences code for this CDR3. This sequence joins TRBV7-2 and TRBJ2-1; D is ambiguous. CDR1 and CDR2 from the germline V gene are SGHTA and FQGNSA. Trimming pared 0 bases from V and 2 bases from J, leaving 5 bases between. The CDR3 is 14 amino acids. CDR3 sequence: CASSLAGPYNEQFF. CDR3 DNA sequence: TGTGCCAGCAGCTTAGCGGGCCCCTACAATGAGCAGTTCTTC.

The gene calls are TRBV19 and TRBJ2-1; D perhaps matches TRBD1 (6 bases). The V gene lost 6 bases and the J gene lost 9 bases, with 15 bases spanning the gap. The germline V gene encodes CDR1 LNHDA and CDR2 SQIVND (reference sequence). The CDR3 consists of 13 residues. CDR3 bases: TGTGCCAGTAGCAGGGGTACCTGGGGTGAGCAGTTCTTC. It encodes CASSRGTWGEQFF.

The chain joins TRBV10-3 to TRBJ1-2, with D perhaps TRBD1 (6 bases). Germline CDR1 reads ENHRY; CDR2 reads SYGVKD. The CDR3 totals 14 residues. The V end was cut by 10 bases, the J end by 3 bases, with 18 bases between. CDR3 sequence: CASREVGGDYGYTF. The CDR3 DNA follows: TGTGCCAGCAGGGAGGTAGGGGGGGACTATGGCTACACCTTC.